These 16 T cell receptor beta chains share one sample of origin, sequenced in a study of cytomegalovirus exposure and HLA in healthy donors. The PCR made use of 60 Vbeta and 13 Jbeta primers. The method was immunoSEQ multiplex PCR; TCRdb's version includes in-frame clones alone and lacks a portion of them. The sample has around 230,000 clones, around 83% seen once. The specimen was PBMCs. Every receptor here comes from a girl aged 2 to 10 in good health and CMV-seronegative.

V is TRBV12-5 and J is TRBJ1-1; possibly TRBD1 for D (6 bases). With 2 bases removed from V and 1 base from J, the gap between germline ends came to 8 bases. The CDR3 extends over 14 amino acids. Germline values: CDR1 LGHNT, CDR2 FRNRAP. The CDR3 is CASGLTGWNTEAFF. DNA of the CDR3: TGTGCTAGTGGTTTGACAGGGTGGAACACTGAAGCTTTCTTT. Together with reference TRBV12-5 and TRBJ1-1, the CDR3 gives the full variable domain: DARVTQTPRHKVTEMGQEVTMRCQPILGHNTVFWYRQTMMQGLELLAYFRNRAPLDDSGMPKDRFSAEMPDATLATLKIQPSEPRDSAVYFCASGLTGWNTEAFFGQGTRLTVV.

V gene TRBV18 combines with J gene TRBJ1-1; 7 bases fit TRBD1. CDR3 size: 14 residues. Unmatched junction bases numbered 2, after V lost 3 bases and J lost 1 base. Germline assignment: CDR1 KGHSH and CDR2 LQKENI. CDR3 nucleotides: TGTGCCAGCTCACCGGGGACAGCGAACACTGAAGCTTTCTTT. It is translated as CASSPGTANTEAFF.

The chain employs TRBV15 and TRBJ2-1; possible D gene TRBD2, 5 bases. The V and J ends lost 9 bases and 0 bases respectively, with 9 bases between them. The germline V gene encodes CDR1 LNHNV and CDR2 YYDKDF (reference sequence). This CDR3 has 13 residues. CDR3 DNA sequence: TGTGCCACGTCGGGGAGCTCCTACAATGAGCAGTTCTTC. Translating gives CATSGSSYNEQFF. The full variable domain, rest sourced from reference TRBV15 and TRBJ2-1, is DAMVIQNPRYQVTQFGKPVTLSCSQTLNHNVMYWYQQKSSQAPKLLFHYYDKDFNNEADTPDNFQSRRPNTSFCFLDIRSPGLGDTAMYLCATSGSSYNEQFFGPGTRLTVL.

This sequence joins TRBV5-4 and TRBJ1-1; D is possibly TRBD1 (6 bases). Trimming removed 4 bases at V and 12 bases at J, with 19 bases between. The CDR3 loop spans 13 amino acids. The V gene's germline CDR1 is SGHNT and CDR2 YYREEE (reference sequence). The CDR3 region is CASSEYREGVTFF. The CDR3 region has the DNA TGTGCCAGCAGCGAATATAGGGAGGGGGTAACTTTCTTT.

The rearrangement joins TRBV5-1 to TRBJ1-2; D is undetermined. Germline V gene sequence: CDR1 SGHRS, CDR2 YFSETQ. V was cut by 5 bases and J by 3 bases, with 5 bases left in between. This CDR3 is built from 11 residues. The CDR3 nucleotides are TGCGCCAGCAGGCGGGACTATGGCTACACCTTC. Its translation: CASRRDYGYTF.

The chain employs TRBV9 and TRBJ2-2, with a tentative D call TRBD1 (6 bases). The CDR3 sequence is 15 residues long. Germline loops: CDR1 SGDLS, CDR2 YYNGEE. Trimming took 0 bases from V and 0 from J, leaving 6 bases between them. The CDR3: CASSVGTANTGELFF. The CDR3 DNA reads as TGTGCCAGCAGCGTAGGGACAGCGAACACCGGGGAGCTGTTTTTT.

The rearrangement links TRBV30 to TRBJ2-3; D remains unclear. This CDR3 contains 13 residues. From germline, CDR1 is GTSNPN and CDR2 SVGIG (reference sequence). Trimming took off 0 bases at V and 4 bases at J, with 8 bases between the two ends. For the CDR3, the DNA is TGTGCCTGGAGTGTAGTAGCATCAGATACGCAGTATTTT. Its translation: CAWSVVASDTQYF.

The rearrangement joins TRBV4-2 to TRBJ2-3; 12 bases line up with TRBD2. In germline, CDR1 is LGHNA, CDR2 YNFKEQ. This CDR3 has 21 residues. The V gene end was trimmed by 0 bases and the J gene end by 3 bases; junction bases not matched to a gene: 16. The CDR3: CASSQDPWATSGGLLTDTQYF. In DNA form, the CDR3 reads TGTGCCAGCAGCCAAGACCCGTGGGCCACTAGCGGGGGGCTTCTTACAGATACGCAGTATTTT.

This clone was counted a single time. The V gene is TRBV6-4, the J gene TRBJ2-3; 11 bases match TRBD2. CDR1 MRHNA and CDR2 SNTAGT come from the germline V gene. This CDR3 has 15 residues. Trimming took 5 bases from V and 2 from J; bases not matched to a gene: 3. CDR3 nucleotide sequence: TGTGCCAGCAGTATTAGCGGGGGGGCCACAGATACGCAGTATTTT. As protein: CASSISGGATDTQYF.

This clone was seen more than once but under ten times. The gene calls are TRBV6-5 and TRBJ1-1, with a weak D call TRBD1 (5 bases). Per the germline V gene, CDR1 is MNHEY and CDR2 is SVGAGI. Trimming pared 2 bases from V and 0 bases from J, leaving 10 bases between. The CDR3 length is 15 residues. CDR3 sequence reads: CASSYGAGVNTEAFF. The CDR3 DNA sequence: TGTGCCAGCAGTTACGGAGCGGGGGTGAACACTGAAGCTTTCTTT.

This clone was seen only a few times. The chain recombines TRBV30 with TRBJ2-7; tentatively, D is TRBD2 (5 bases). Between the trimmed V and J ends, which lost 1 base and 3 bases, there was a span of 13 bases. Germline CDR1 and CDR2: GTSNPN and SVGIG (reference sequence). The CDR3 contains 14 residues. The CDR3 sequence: CAWSGYGKIYEQYF. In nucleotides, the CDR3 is TGTGCCTGGAGTGGGTACGGGAAAATCTACGAGCAGTACTTC.

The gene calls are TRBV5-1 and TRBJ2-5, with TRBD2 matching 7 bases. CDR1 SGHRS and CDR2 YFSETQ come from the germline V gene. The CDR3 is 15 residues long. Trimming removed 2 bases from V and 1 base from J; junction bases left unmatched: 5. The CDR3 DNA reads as TGCGCCAGCAGCTTCATAGCGGGCTCCCAAGAGACCCAGTACTTC. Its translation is CASSFIAGSQETQYF.

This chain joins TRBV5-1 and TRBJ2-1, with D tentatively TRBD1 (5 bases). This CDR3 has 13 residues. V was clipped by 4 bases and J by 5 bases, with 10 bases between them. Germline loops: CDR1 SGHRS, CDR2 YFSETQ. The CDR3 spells CASSPDRHNEQFF. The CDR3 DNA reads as TGCGCCAGCAGCCCCGACAGACACAATGAGCAGTTCTTC.

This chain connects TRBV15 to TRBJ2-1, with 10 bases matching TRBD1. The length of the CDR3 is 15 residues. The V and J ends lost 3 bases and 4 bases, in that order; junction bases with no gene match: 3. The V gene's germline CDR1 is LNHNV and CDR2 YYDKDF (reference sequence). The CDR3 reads CATSRTGGDYNEQFF. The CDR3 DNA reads TGTGCCACCAGCAGGACAGGGGGCGATTACAATGAGCAGTTCTTC.

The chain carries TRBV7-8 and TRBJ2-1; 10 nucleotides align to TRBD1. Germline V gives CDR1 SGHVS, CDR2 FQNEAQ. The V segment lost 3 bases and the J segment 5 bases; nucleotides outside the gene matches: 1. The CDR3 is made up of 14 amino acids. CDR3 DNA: TGTGCCAGCAGCTTGGGACAGGGGAACAATGAGCAGTTCTTC. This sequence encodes CASSLGQGNNEQFF.

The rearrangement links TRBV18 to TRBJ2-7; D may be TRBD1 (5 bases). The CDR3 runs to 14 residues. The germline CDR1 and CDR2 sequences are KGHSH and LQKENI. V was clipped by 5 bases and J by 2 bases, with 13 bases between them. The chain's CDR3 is CASSNTGRPYEQYF. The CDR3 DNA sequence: TGTGCCAGCTCAAACACAGGCCGGCCCTACGAGCAGTACTTC.